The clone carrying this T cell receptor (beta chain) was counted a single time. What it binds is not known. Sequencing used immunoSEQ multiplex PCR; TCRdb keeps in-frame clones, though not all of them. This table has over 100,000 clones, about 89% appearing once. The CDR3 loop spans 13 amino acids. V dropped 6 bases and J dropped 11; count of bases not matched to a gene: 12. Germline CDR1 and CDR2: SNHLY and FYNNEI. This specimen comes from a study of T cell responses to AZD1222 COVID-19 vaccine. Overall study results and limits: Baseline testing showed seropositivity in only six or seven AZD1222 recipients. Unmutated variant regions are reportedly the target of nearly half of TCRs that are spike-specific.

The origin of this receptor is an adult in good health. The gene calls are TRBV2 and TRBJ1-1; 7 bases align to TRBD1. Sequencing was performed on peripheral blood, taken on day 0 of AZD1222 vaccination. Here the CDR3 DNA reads TGTGCCAGCAGAAAACAGGGGTCACTTGGGGCTTTCTTT. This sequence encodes CASRKQGSLGAFF.